A selection of T cell receptor beta chains follows, all from one sample in a study of OX40 agonist ivuxolimab in advanced cancers. Produced via immunoSEQ multiplex PCR; TCRdb's table is partial and in-frame only. Of tens of thousands of clones listed, approximately 90% are singletons. The sample consisted of CD4+ or CD8+ T cells sorted from blood, taken in a trial of the OX40 agonist ivuxolimab. These receptors were obtained from an adult with an advanced solid tumor such as melanoma, head and neck, liver or kidney cancer. Both conserved end residues are part of each CDR3. Each record gives: J gene, D gene, V gene, clone size, CDR3 DNA, CDR3 protein. A D gene is named only where the DNA matches it firmly. Clone size, where shown, is once, few, many, or a class for clones that have expanded.

TRBJ2-7	TRBD2	TRBV27	NA	TGTGCCAGCAGTCTCGGGGGGTCCATGACCTACGAGCAGTACTTC	CASSLGGSMTYEQYF
TRBJ1-2	NA	TRBV4-3	NA	TGCGCCAGCAGCCAAGATCATCCGGGACCTTATGGCTACACCTTC	CASSQDHPGPYGYTF
TRBJ2-7	TRBD1	TRBV18	NA	TGTGCCAGCTCACCTGGGACAGCTCCCTACGAGCAGTACTTC	CASSPGTAPYEQYF
TRBJ2-1	TRBD2	TRBV2	NA	TGTGCCAGCAGGGACCTAGCGGGGAGGACCTACAATGAGCAGTTCTTC	CASRDLAGRTYNEQFF
TRBJ1-5	NA	TRBV4-2	NA	TGTGCCAGCAGCCAAGGGAATCAGGGGCGGAATCAGCCCCAGCATTTT	CASSQGNQGRNQPQHF
TRBJ2-1	TRBD2	TRBV7-2	NA	TGTGCCAGCATCAAACCCGGGGGACTAGCGTTTAGCTCCTACAATGAGCAGTTCTTC	CASIKPGGLAFSSYNEQFF
TRBJ1-2	NA	TRBV5-4	NA	TGTGCCAGCAGCTCCACGTATGGCTACACCTTC	CASSSTYGYTF
TRBJ2-1	NA	TRBV5-1	once	TGCGCCAGCAGCTTGCCTAAGACCGGGACGGCCAATGAGCAGTTCTTC	CASSLPKTGTANEQFF
TRBJ2-7	NA	TRBV7-2	NA	TGTGCCAGCAGCCCCCGTAGTCCAACGTCTGGGGCGGCCGAGCAGTACTTC	CASSPRSPTSGAAEQYF
TRBJ2-1	NA	TRBV7-3	NA	TGTGCCAGCAGCGCCCGCTCCTACAATGAGCAGTTCTTC	CASSARSYNEQFF
TRBJ2-6	NA	TRBV4-1	few	TGCGCCAGCAGCCAAGATATAAGCTCTGGGGCCAACGTCCTGACTTTC	CASSQDISSGANVLTF
TRBJ2-3	NA	TRBV4-2	once	TGTGCCAGCAGCCAAGGCGGGACGGAAGATACGCAGTATTTT	CASSQGGTEDTQYF
TRBJ2-7	TRBD1	TRBV28	NA	TGTGCCAGCAGTCCAGGGACAGGGGTTTCCTACGAGCAGTACTTC	CASSPGTGVSYEQYF
TRBJ1-5	NA	TRBV7-9	NA	TGTGCCAGCAGCTTATTTGGGAGCAATCAGCCCCAGCATTTT	CASSLFGSNQPQHF
TRBJ2-1	TRBD2	TRBV5-1	once	TGCGCCAGCAGCTTGCTAGCGGGGGCCAATGAGCAGTTCTTC	CASSLLAGANEQFF
TRBJ1-4	TRBD1	TRBV7-9	NA	TGTGCCAGCAGCTGGGGACAGAATAATGAAAAACTGTTTTTT	CASSWGQNNEKLFF
TRBJ2-6	TRBD2	TRBV4-1	once	TGCGCCAGCAGCCAGACTAGCGTCCCGAGCTCTGGGGCCAACGTCCTGACTTTC	CASSQTSVPSSGANVLTF
TRBJ1-2	NA	TRBV7-2	NA	TGTGCCAGCAGCTGGACAGTTCCTAACTATGGCTACACCTTC	CASSWTVPNYGYTF
TRBJ2-7	TRBD1	TRBV5-1	NA	TGCGCCAGCAGCCCCGGGACAGGGGGTTACGAGCAGTACTTC	CASSPGTGGYEQYF
TRBJ2-5	NA	TRBV9	NA	TGTGCCAGCAGCGTAGGGTTGGCTTTAGCGGAGACCCAGTACTTC	CASSVGLALAETQYF
TRBJ2-1	TRBD2	TRBV4-2	NA	TGTGCCAGCAGCCAAGATCTAGGGACTAGCGCGCCGCGCGACAATGAGCAGTTCTTC	CASSQDLGTSAPRDNEQFF
TRBJ1-4	NA	TRBV4-2	NA	TGTGCCAGCAGCCAAGGTACAGAGATTAATGAAAAACTGTTTTTT	CASSQGTEINEKLFF
TRBJ2-7	NA	TRBV7-3	NA	TGTGCCAGCAGCCTTCGCGTGGGGGACGAGCAGTACTTC	CASSLRVGDEQYF
TRBJ2-1	TRBD2	TRBV7-3	NA	TGTGCCAGCAGCCCTAGACTAGCGGGGACAATCAATGAGCAGTTCTTC	CASSPRLAGTINEQFF
TRBJ1-1	NA	TRBV5-1	NA	TGCGCCAGCAGTATGGGGGGCATGAACACTGAAGCTTTCTTT	CASSMGGMNTEAFF
TRBJ2-3	TRBD2	TRBV19	NA	TGTGCCAGTAGTATCGGGGGTGGGCTAGCGGCTAGCACAGATACGCAGTATTTT	CASSIGGGLAASTDTQYF
TRBJ1-2	NA	TRBV28	NA	TGTGCCAGCAGTTCGTTATATAGCTACACCTTC	CASSSLYSYTF
TRBJ2-7	NA	TRBV15	NA	TGTGCCACCAGCAGAGACAGGGCGGCATGGCAGTACTTC	CATSRDRAAWQYF
TRBJ2-5	NA	TRBV28	NA	TGTGCCAGCAGTTTCTTATCAGGAGAGACCCAGTACTTC	CASSFLSGETQYF
TRBJ2-3	NA	TRBV10-3	NA	TGTGCCATCAGTGTGGGCTTGGGACGGGGAGATACGCAGTATTTT	CAISVGLGRGDTQYF
TRBJ2-3	TRBD2	TRBV29-1	NA	TGCAGCGCGAGGACTAGCGGGAGCACAGATACGCAGTATTTT	CSARTSGSTDTQYF
TRBJ2-1	TRBD2	TRBV4-3	NA	TGCGCCACCTCCCGGACTAGCGGGCCCAACAATGAGCAGTTCTTC	CATSRTSGPNNEQFF
TRBJ2-7	NA	TRBV2	NA	TGTGCCAGCAGTGAACAGGACCTCTACGAGCAGTACTTC	CASSEQDLYEQYF
TRBJ2-3	TRBD2	TRBV18	NA	TGTGCCAGCTCCCTGATGGGGACTAGCGGGCGTAGCACAGATACGCAGTATTTT	CASSLMGTSGRSTDTQYF
TRBJ2-3	TRBD1	TRBV19	NA	TGTGCCAGTAGCCCTCGACAGGGGGCAGGTACGCAGTATTTT	CASSPRQGAGTQYF
TRBJ2-1	TRBD1	TRBV11-2	NA	TGTGCCAGCAGCTTATGGCCCCAGGGGGCGAGGAGAGAGCAGTTCTTC	CASSLWPQGARREQFF
TRBJ1-2	TRBD1	TRBV19	few	TGTGCCAGTAGTAGGGGGGCCGGGACAGGGTTCAACTATGGCTACACCTTC	CASSRGAGTGFNYGYTF
TRBJ2-1	NA	TRBV6-6	NA	TGTGCCAGCAGTTACCGACAGGGAGGGGGCTACAATGAGCAGTTCTTC	CASSYRQGGGYNEQFF
TRBJ1-2	TRBD1	TRBV7-9	NA	TGTGCCAGCAGCTCACAGGGGGCGCGGGACTATGGCTACACCTTC	CASSSQGARDYGYTF
TRBJ1-1	NA	TRBV11-2	NA	TGTGCCAGCAGCTTAGGGGTGAGAGCTTTCTTT	CASSLGVRAFF
TRBJ2-3	NA	TRBV27	NA	TGTGCCAGCCGACCGGACTTTAGCACAGATACGCAGTATTTT	CASRPDFSTDTQYF
TRBJ2-5	NA	TRBV2	NA	TGTGCCGGGGTAAAAAGGAGGGGACTCCAAGAGACCCAGTACTTC	CAGVKRRGLQETQYF
TRBJ2-7	NA	TRBV5-1	NA	TGTGCCAGCAGCAAAACCACCTACGAGCAGTACTTC	CASSKTTYEQYF
TRBJ2-1	NA	TRBV19	NA	TGTGCCAGTAGCCGAAGGGGTGATGAGCAGTTCTTC	CASSRRGDEQFF
TRBJ2-5	NA	TRBV28	NA	TGTGCCAGCCTCCGGGACACCCAAGAGACCCAGTACTTC	CASLRDTQETQYF
TRBJ2-3	NA	TRBV18	NA	TGTGCCAGCTCACCAACGCAGATCACCTCTAGCACAGATACGCAGTATTTT	CASSPTQITSSTDTQYF
TRBJ2-7	NA	TRBV7-9	NA	TGTGCCAGCAGCTTAGTGGGGGAGCAGTACTTC	CASSLVGEQYF
TRBJ2-1	TRBD2	TRBV28	NA	TGTGCCAGCAGTTCCTACCCCTACTGGACTAGCGGGAACAGCTCCTACAATGAGCAGTTCTTC	CASSSYPYWTSGNSSYNEQFF
TRBJ2-1	TRBD2	TRBV7-9	NA	TGTGCCAGCAGCTCCGATCCGGGACTAGCGGGGTCCAATGAGCAGTTCTTC	CASSSDPGLAGSNEQFF
TRBJ2-1	TRBD2	TRBV28	NA	TGTGCCAGCACCATCCCTAGCGGGAGATATGAGCAGTTCTTC	CASTIPSGRYEQFF